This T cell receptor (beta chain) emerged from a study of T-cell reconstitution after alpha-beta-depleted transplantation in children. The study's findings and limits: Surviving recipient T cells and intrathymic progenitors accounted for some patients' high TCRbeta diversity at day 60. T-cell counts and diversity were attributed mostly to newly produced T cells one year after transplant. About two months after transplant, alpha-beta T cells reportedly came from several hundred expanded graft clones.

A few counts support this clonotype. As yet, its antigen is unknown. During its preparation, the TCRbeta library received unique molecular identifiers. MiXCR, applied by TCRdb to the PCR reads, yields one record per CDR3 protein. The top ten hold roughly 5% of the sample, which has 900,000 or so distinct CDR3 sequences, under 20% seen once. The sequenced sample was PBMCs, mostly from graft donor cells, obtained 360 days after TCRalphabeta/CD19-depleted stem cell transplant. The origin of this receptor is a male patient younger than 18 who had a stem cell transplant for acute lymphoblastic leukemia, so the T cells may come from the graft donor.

In DNA, the CDR3 is TGTGCCAGTTCCTATCCAGTGAGGGGGTACGAGCAGTACTTC. Translation: CASSYPVRGYEQYF. The rearrangement links TRBV19 to TRBJ2-7; D perhaps matches TRBD1 (6 bases). CDR3 size: 14 residues. V dropped 8 bases and J dropped 4 bases, with 18 bases sitting between them. CDR1 is LNHDA and CDR2 is SQIVND in the germline V gene (reference sequence).